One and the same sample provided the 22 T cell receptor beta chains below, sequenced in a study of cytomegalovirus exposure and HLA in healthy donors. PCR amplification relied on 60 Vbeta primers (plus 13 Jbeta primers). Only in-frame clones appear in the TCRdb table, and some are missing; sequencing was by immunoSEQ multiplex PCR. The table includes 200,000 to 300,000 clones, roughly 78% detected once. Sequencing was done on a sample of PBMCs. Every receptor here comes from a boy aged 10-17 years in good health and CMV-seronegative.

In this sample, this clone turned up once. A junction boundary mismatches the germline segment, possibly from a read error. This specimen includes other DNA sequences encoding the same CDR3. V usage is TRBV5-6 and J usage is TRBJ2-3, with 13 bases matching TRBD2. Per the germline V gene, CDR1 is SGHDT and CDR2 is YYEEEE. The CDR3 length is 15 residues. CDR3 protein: CASSSGLAGTDTQYF. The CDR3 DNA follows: TGTGCCAGTAGCTCGGGACTAGCGGGGACAGATACGCAGTATTTT.

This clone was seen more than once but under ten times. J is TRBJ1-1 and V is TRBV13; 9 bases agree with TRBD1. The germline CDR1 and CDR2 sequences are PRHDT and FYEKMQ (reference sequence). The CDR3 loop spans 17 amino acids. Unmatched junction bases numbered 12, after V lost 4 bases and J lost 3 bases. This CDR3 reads CASSSSRDREGDTEAFF. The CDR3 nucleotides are TGTGCCAGCAGCTCGTCCCGGGACAGGGAGGGGGACACTGAAGCTTTCTTT.

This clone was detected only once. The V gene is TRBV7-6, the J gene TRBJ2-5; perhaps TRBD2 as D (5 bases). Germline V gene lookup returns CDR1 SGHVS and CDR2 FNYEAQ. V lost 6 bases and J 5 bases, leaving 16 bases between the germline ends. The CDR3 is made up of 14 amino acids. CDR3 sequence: CASSTGFGSETQYF. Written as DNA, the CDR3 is TGTGCCAGCAGTACCGGCTTTGGGAGCGAGACCCAGTACTTC.

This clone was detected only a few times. The CDR3 region has the DNA TGCGCCAGCAGCCAAGCGGGAGTCTCCTACAATGAGCAGTTCTTC. It yields the protein CASSQAGVSYNEQFF. The gene calls are TRBV4-1 and TRBJ2-1; possibly TRBD2 for D (6 bases). The V gene lost 1 base and the J gene lost 0 bases, with 7 bases spanning the gap. The CDR3 is 15 residues long. CDR1 is MGHRA and CDR2 is YSYEKL in the germline V gene.

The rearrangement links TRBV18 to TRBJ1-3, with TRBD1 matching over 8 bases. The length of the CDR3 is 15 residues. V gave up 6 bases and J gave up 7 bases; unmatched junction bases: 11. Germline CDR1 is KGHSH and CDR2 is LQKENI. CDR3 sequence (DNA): TGTGCCAGCTCCCGGACAGGGTTCTATGGGAACACCATATATTTT. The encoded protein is CASSRTGFYGNTIYF.

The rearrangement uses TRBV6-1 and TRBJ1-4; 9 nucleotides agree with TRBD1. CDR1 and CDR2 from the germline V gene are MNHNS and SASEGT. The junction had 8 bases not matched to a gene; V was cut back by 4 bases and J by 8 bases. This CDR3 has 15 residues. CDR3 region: CASSANRGREEKLFF. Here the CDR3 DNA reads TGTGCCAGCAGTGCCAACAGGGGGCGGGAGGAAAAACTGTTTTTT.

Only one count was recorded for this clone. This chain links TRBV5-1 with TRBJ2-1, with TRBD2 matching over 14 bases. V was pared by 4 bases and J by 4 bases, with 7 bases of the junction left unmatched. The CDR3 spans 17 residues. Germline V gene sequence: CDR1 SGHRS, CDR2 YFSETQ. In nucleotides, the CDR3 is TGCGCCAGCAGCCGGGGACTAGCGGGGGAGTTATACAATGAGCAGTTCTTC. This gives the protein CASSRGLAGELYNEQFF.

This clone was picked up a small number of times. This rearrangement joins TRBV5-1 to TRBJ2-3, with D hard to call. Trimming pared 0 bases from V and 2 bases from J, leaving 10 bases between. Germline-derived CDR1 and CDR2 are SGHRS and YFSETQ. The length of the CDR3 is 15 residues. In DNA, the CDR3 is TGCGCCAGCAGCTTGGCAACCGGGTTCACAGATACGCAGTATTTT. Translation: CASSLATGFTDTQYF.

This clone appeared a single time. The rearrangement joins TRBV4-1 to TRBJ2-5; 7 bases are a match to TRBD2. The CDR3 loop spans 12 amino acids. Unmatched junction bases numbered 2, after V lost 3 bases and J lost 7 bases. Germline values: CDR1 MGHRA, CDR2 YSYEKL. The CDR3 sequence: CASSHAGATQYF. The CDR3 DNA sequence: TGCGCCAGCAGCCATGCGGGAGCGACCCAGTACTTC.

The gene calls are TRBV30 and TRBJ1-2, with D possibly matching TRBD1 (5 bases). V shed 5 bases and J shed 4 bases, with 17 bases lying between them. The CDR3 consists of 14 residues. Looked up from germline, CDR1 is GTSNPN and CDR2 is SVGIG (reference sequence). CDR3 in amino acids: CAWGRGGVSYGYTF. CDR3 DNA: TGTGCCTGGGGGAGGGGTGGGGTTAGCTATGGCTACACCTTC.

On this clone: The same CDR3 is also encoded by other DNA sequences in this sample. Here the CDR3 reads CASSLSREAEAFF. The CDR3 DNA reads as TGCGCCAGCAGCCTCTCCCGGGAGGCTGAAGCTTTCTTT. This chain connects TRBV5-1 to TRBJ1-1; D ambiguous. Germline CDR1 and CDR2: SGHRS and YFSETQ. Between the trimmed V and J ends, which lost 4 bases and 6 bases, there was a span of 13 bases. The CDR3 loop spans 13 amino acids.

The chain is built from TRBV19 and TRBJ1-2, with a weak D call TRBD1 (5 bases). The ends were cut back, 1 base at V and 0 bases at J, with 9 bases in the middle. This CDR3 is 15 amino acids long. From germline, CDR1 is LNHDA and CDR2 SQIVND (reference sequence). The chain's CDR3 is CASSIGGSPNYGYTF. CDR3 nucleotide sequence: TGTGCCAGTAGTATAGGGGGCTCTCCTAACTATGGCTACACCTTC.

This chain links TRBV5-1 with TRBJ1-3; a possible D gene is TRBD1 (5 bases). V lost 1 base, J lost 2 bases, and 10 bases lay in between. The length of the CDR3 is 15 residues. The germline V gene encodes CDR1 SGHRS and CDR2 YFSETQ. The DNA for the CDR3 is TGCGCCAGCAGCTTGTCCGGGGGTACTGGAAACACCATATATTTT. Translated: CASSLSGGTGNTIYF. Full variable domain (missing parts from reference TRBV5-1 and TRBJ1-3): KAGVTQTPRYLIKTRGQQVTLSCSPISGHRSVSWYQQTPGQGLQFLFEYFSETQRNKGNFPGRFSGRQFSNSRSEMNVSTLELGDSALYLCASSLSGGTGNTIYFGEGSWLTVV.

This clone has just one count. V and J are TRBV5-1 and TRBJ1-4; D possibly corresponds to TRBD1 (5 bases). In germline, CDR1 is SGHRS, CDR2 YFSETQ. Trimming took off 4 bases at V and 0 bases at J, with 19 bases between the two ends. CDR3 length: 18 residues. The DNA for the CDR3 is TGCGCCAGCAGCCTGGGACTACACGGAATTGCAACTAATGAAAAACTGTTTTTT. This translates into CASSLGLHGIATNEKLFF.

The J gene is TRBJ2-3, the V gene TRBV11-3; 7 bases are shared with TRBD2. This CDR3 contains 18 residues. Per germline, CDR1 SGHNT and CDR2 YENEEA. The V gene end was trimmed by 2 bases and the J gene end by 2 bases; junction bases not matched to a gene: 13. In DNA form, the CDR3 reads TGTGCCAGCAGCTTAACTCCCCCCTCTGCGGGAGTCACAGATACGCAGTATTTT. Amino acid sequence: CASSLTPPSAGVTDTQYF.

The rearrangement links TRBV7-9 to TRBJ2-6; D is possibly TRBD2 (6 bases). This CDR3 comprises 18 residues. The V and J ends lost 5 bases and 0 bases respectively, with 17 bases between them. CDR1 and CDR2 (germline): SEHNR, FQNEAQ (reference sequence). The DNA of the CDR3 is TGTGCCAGCAGCCGTAGTGGCGGGACCCTCTCTGGGGCCAACGTCCTGACTTTC. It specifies CASSRSGGTLSGANVLTF.

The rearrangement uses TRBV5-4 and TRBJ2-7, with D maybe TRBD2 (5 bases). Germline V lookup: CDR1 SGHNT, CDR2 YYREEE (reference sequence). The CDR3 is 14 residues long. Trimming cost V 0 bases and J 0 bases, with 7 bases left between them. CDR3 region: CASSLAGDSYEQYF. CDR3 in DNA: TGTGCCAGCAGCTTGGCCGGGGACTCCTACGAGCAGTACTTC.

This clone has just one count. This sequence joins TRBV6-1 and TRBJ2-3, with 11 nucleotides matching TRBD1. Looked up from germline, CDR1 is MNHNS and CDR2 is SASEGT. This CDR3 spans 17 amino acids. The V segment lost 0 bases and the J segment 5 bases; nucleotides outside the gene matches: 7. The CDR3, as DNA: TGTGCCAGCAGTGAAGCGTTGGACAGGGGGCTGGGAGATACGCAGTATTTT. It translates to CASSEALDRGLGDTQYF.

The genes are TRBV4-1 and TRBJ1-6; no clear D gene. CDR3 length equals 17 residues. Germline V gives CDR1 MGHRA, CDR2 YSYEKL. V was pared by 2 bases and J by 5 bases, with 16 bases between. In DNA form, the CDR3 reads TGCGCCAGCAGCCAACTAAAGATGGCAGCGGATAATTCACCCCTCCACTTT. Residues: CASSQLKMAADNSPLHF.

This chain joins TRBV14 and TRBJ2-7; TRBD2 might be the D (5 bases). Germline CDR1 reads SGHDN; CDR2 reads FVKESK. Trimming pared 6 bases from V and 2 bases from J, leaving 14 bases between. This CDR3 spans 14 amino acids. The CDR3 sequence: CASSASHLAYEQYF. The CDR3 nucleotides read TGTGCCAGCAGTGCTAGCCACCTAGCCTACGAGCAGTACTTC. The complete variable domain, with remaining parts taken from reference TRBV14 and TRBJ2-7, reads EAGVTQFPSHSVIEKGQTVTLRCDPISGHDNLYWYRRVMGKEIKFLLHFVKESKQDESGMPNNRFLAERTGGTYSTLKVQPAELEDSGVYFCASSASHLAYEQYFGPGTRLTVT.

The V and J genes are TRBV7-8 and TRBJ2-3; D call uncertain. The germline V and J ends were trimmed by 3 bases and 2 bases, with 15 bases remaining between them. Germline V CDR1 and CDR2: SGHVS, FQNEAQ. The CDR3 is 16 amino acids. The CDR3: CASSFGVASHTDTQYF. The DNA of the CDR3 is TGTGCCAGCAGCTTTGGAGTAGCCTCACACACAGATACGCAGTATTTT. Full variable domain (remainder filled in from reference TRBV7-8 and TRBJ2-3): GAGVSQSPRYKVAKRGQDVALRCDPISGHVSLFWYQQALGQGPEFLTYFQNEAQLDKSGLPSDRFFAERPEGSVSTLKIQRTQQEDSAVYLCASSFGVASHTDTQYFGPGTRLTVL.

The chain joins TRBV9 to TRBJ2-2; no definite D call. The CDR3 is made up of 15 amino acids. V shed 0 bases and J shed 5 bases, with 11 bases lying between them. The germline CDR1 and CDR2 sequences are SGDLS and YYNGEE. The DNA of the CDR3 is TGTGCCAGCAGCGTAGAAAGTCCCAGGACCGGGGAGCTGTTTTTT. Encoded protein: CASSVESPRTGELFF.